The 23 T cell receptor beta chains given below trace back to one sample, sequenced in a study of blood T cell repertoires in COVID-19. The repertoire was sequenced with immunoSEQ multiplex PCR; TCRdb's copy has only in-frame clones and lacks some. The sample yields about 300,000 clones, 84% seen once. The sample comprised peripheral blood. These receptors were collected from a human donor with COVID-19, enrolled during active disease. The donor label of this sample is uncertain.

V and J are TRBV5-1 and TRBJ2-2; 9 bases agree with TRBD1. With V trimmed by 5 bases and J by 6 bases, 8 bases remained unmatched. CDR3 length: 15 residues. Per germline, CDR1 SGHRS and CDR2 YFSETQ. The chain's CDR3 is CASSPTGGAAGELFF. CDR3 nucleotide sequence: TGCGCCAGCAGTCCCACAGGGGGCGCGGCCGGGGAGCTGTTTTTT.

The gene calls are TRBV9 and TRBJ1-2; D is ambiguous. Trimming removed 0 bases from V and 10 bases from J, with 16 bases in between. The germline V gene encodes CDR1 SGDLS and CDR2 YYNGEE. The CDR3 has 14 amino acids. The CDR3 protein is CASSVGRREGFYTF. CDR3 nucleotides: TGTGCCAGCAGCGTAGGGAGGAGGGAAGGCTTCTACACCTTC.

The chain couples TRBV11-2 to TRBJ2-5; D is unresolved. From germline, CDR1 is SGHAT and CDR2 FQNNGV. The CDR3 runs 13 residues. The V and J ends lost 1 base and 8 bases respectively, with 11 bases between them. CDR3 protein: CASSLAGSGTQYF. CDR3 nucleotides: TGTGCCAGCAGCTTAGCGGGTTCTGGTACCCAGTACTTC.

This sequence joins TRBV5-1 and TRBJ2-1; 15 nucleotides match TRBD2. V shed 4 bases, J shed 8 bases, and the junction held 10 bases outside the gene matches. Germline V gives CDR1 SGHRS, CDR2 YFSETQ. This CDR3 is built from 17 residues. CDR3: CASSPRTSGRAGDEQFF. CDR3 nucleotides: TGCGCCAGCAGCCCCAGGACTAGCGGGAGGGCGGGGGATGAGCAGTTCTTC.

This chain joins TRBV28 and TRBJ2-5; weak D call: TRBD1 (6 bases). Trimming removed 7 bases from V and 2 bases from J, with 23 bases in between. Germline assignment: CDR1 MDHEN and CDR2 SYDVKM. This CDR3 spans 17 amino acids. CDR3 nucleotides: TGTGCCAGCATCCCACCTCCCGGGACAAACTATCAAGAGACCCAGTACTTC. Translation gives CASIPPPGTNYQETQYF. Drawing the rest from reference TRBV28 and TRBJ2-5, the complete variable domain is DVKVTQSSRYLVKRTGEKVFLECVQDMDHENMFWYRQDPGLGLRLIYFSYDVKMKEKGDIPEGYSVSREKKERFSLILESASTNQTSMYLCASIPPPGTNYQETQYFGPGTRLLVL.

DNA of the CDR3: TGTGCCAGCTCACCACAAGGGGTTAACTATGGCTACACCTTC. This gives the protein CASSPQGVNYGYTF. The chain uses TRBV18 and TRBJ1-2; a possible D gene is TRBD1 (5 bases). Germline-derived CDR1 and CDR2 are KGHSH and LQKENI. V was clipped by 1 base and J by 1 base, with 7 bases between them. This CDR3 comprises 14 residues.

This rearrangement joins TRBV28 to TRBJ1-1; D is unclear. Trimming pared 1 base from V and 3 bases from J, leaving 9 bases between. Germline CDR1 is MDHEN and CDR2 is SYDVKM. CDR3 length: 14 amino acids. CDR3 nucleotides: TGTGCCAGCAGTTTATCGTTGCGGGACACTGAAGCTTTCTTT. This gives the protein CASSLSLRDTEAFF.

The V call is TRBV3-1 (or the pseudogene TRBV3-2), the J call TRBJ2-5, with TRBD2 matching 8 bases. J lost 5 bases, V lost 4 bases, and 12 bases had no gene match. The CDR3 has 16 amino acids. Germline V gene sequence: CDR1 LGHDT, CDR2 YNNKEL (reference sequence). The CDR3 sequence is CASSLLVLAETETQYF. In nucleotides, the CDR3 is TGTGCCAGCAGCCTTTTGGTACTAGCGGAGACGGAGACCCAGTACTTC.

This chain connects TRBV5-1 to TRBJ1-6; D is unclear. The V and J ends lost 3 bases and 14 bases respectively, with 15 bases between them. Germline CDR1 and CDR2: SGHRS and YFSETQ. This CDR3 spans 13 amino acids. The CDR3 loop reads CASSSQTGSSLHF. The CDR3 DNA reads as TGCGCCAGCAGCTCGCAAACGGGGTCATCCCTCCACTTT. The complete variable domain, with remaining parts taken from reference TRBV5-1 and TRBJ1-6, reads KAGVTQTPRYLIKTRGQQVTLSCSPISGHRSVSWYQQTPGQGLQFLFEYFSETQRNKGNFPGRFSGRQFSNSRSEMNVSTLELGDSALYLCASSSQTGSSLHFGNGTRLTVT.

CDR3 protein: CASSDPPVDRGREKLFF. The CDR3 DNA sequence: TGTGCCAGCAGTGACCCCCCGGTGGACAGGGGGCGTGAAAAACTGTTTTTT. This rearrangement joins TRBV25-1 to TRBJ1-4, with 11 bases that match TRBD1. Germline assignment: CDR1 MGHDK and CDR2 SYGVNS. Trimming removed 3 bases from V and 7 bases from J; junction bases left unmatched: 10. The CDR3 is made up of 17 amino acids.

The chain links TRBV7-9 to TRBJ1-6; TRBD1 agrees at 7 bases. V trimming: 5 bases; J trimming: 5 bases; junction bases outside the gene matches: 12. There are 17 residues in the CDR3. Germline V lookup: CDR1 SEHNR, CDR2 FQNEAQ (reference sequence). The DNA of the CDR3 is TGTGCCAGCAGCGCGGGGAAACAGGGGAGTAATAATTCACCCCTCCACTTT. Residues: CASSAGKQGSNNSPLHF.

This chain joins TRBV28 and TRBJ2-1; 9 bases are a match to TRBD2. This CDR3 spans 16 amino acids. The germline V gene encodes CDR1 MDHEN and CDR2 SYDVKM. The V and J ends lost 7 bases and 7 bases, in that order; junction bases with no gene match: 14. The CDR3 coding sequence is TGTGCCAGCACCCTCGGGCTAGCGGGACTCCGTAATGAGCAGTTCTTC. Translated: CASTLGLAGLRNEQFF.

This chain connects TRBV5-1 to TRBJ2-1; D might be TRBD2 (6 bases). V was clipped by 7 bases and J by 4 bases, with 18 bases between them. This CDR3 comprises 15 residues. Per germline, CDR1 SGHRS and CDR2 YFSETQ. The CDR3 DNA reads as TGCGCCAGCTGCCGCGGGGTAGCGGAATACAATGAGCAGTTCTTC. Protein: CASCRGVAEYNEQFF.

The chain employs TRBV19 and TRBJ1-3; 9 bases match TRBD1. This CDR3 has 15 residues. Germline-derived CDR1 and CDR2 are LNHDA and SQIVND (reference sequence). Germline trimming cut 6 bases from V and 0 bases from J; bases unmatched to any gene: 3. The CDR3 DNA follows: TGTGCCAGTAGGGACAGGGGTAACTCTGGAAACACCATATATTTT. It yields the protein CASRDRGNSGNTIYF.

The chain joins TRBV7-2 to TRBJ1-1; no definite D call. In germline, CDR1 is SGHTA, CDR2 FQGNSA. This CDR3 spans 14 amino acids. V was clipped by 3 bases and J by 2 bases, with 10 bases between them. The CDR3 here is CASSFGSGNTEAFF. DNA of the CDR3: TGTGCCAGCAGCTTCGGGTCGGGTAACACTGAAGCTTTCTTT.

A few counts support this clone. This chain links TRBV7-9 with TRBJ1-2; D not certain. The ends were cut back, 5 bases at V and 0 bases at J, with 13 bases in the middle. The CDR3 has 15 amino acids. The germline V gene encodes CDR1 SEHNR and CDR2 FQNEAQ (reference sequence). The CDR3 reads CASSGERETNYGYTF. Written as DNA, the CDR3 is TGTGCCAGCAGCGGGGAACGGGAAACTAACTATGGCTACACCTTC.

The CDR3 nucleotides are TGTGCCAGCAGTTTCGCAGGGATTAGCAATCAGCCCCAGCATTTT. Residues: CASSFAGISNQPQHF. The rearrangement links TRBV28 to TRBJ1-5; possible D gene TRBD1, 5 bases. CDR1 MDHEN and CDR2 SYDVKM come from the germline V gene. The CDR3 loop spans 15 amino acids. V was cut by 3 bases and J by 0 bases, with 9 bases left in between.

This chain uses TRBV7-2 with TRBJ1-1, with TRBD1 identical over 8 bases. Germline assignment: CDR1 SGHTA and CDR2 FQGNSA. J was trimmed by 4 bases and V by 4 bases; bases with no gene match: 11. This CDR3 contains 16 residues. The CDR3 DNA is TGTGCCAGCAGCTCGGGACAGGCGGAGGGGGGCACTGAAGCTTTCTTT. Encoded protein: CASSSGQAEGGTEAFF.

The J gene is TRBJ2-1, the V gene TRBV20-1; tentative D call: TRBD2 (6 bases). V lost 3 bases to trimming and J lost 2 bases, with 14 bases between them. Germline V lookup: CDR1 DFQATT, CDR2 SNEGSKA (reference sequence). CDR3 length: 15 residues. The CDR3 DNA sequence: TGCAGTGCTAGTACCGGGACTTACGCCTACAATGAGCAGTTCTTC. Translation: CSASTGTYAYNEQFF.

The chain has TRBV2 and TRBJ1-3; TRBD1 might be the D (5 bases). CDR3 length: 13 residues. CDR1 and CDR2 from the germline V gene are SNHLY and FYNNEI. V lost 6 bases and J 4 bases, leaving 10 bases between the germline ends. The CDR3 DNA follows: TGTGCCAGCAGAGGACAAACGGGAAACACCATATATTTT. Encoded protein: CASRGQTGNTIYF.

V usage is TRBV29-1 and J usage is TRBJ2-2; TRBD1 aligns across 10 bases. V was pared by 4 bases and J by 3 bases, with 2 bases of the junction left unmatched. The CDR3 loop spans 14 amino acids. Germline assignment: CDR1 SQVTM and CDR2 ANQGSEA. The CDR3 nucleotides are TGCAGCGTTGCGACAGGGGGCTACACCGGGGAGCTGTTTTTT. Amino acid sequence: CSVATGGYTGELFF.

This clone was seen once. CDR3 residues: CASGDGAGVQPQHF. The DNA of the CDR3 is TGTGCCAGTGGGGACGGCGCGGGGGTACAGCCCCAGCATTTT. This chain joins TRBV19 and TRBJ1-5; D may be TRBD1 (5 bases). Trimming pared 8 bases from V and 7 bases from J, leaving 18 bases between. The CDR3 consists of 14 residues. Germline CDR1 LNHDA, CDR2 SQIVND (reference sequence).

CDR3 nucleotides: TGTGCCAGCCTGACAGGTTACAATTCACCCCTCCACTTT. This encodes CASLTGYNSPLHF. The chain couples TRBV6-5 to TRBJ1-6; D is possibly TRBD1 (6 bases). The germline V gene encodes CDR1 MNHEY and CDR2 SVGAGI. V lost 8 bases and J 7 bases, leaving 12 bases between the germline ends. The CDR3 is 13 amino acids.